The source of this T cell receptor (beta chain) is a study of early stage breast cancer tumors (dated by TCRdb to about 2017). For the wider study: Of the roughly 15 invasive breast tumors, about 13 were found to be estrogen receptor-positive, progesterone receptor-positive and HER2-negative. About 70% of the 12 ER+/PR+/HER2- tumors were invasive ductal carcinomas, while the other four were invasive lobular carcinomas. A total of 2.5 million to 3 million templates, representing 1,097,674 unique clonotypes, were detected across all samples. On average, each sample had around 10-fold read coverage. What the research found in general, with its limitations: Chain pairing and functional markers such as CD4, CD8 and FOXP3 were missed by bulk genomic DNA sequencing of unsorted cells. Enriched TCRB sequences shared across patients were mostly commonly generated sequences, unlikely to play an important role in the tumor microenvironment. Compared with adjacent normal breast tissue, tumors had approximately 2.5-fold higher T cell density and higher clonality. Greater similarity was observed between blood and normal breast repertoires than between blood and tumor repertoires, and tumor was distinguished from normal in about 90% of the 16 patients when each tissue was compared with blood. Because the cohort was small, analysis by tumor subtype was not possible.

Trimming removed 2 bases from V and 6 bases from J; the gene matches leave 10 bases unexplained. CDR1 MGHRA and CDR2 YSYEKL are derived from the germline V gene. From the cysteine up to the phenylalanine, the CDR3 has a length of 15 residues. Only the CDR3 portion is preserved as DNA: 45 bases, with reading frame beginning at the first base. Each sample was amplified as two independent genomic DNA replicates: approximately 0.49 ug for blood and roughly 1.5 ug for tumor or normal breast. Following the manufacturer's instructions, the ImmunoSeq Intro kit was used to carry out TCRB sequencing on genomic DNA. For absolute quantification, the roughly 30-cycle multiplex PCR included proprietary primers along with spike-in control sequences. An 87-bp fragment spanning the CDR3 and flanking V and J genes was sequenced with single-end 150-bp reads. Seven samples, each with two replicates, were multiplexed per lane of an Illumina MiSeq using version 3.0 chemistry. Per the original workflow: Raw data were processed by the vendor's proprietary pipeline, with both replicates merged into one result per sample. A clonotype was defined as productive rearrangements that share the same V-gene family, CDR3 amino acid sequence and J-gene segment. Clonality was calculated as 1 minus the normalized Shannon entropy (Pielou evenness) of TCRB abundances. To estimate T cell density, the total number of templates was divided by the input cell count, which was inferred from how much DNA went in. Total repertoire diversity and clonality were estimated with Recon using default parameters. Tumor-enriched clonotypes were defined as having over 0.1% abundance in tumor and at least 32-fold higher abundance than in normal breast. TCRdb carries this immuneACCESS record with in-frame sequences only. Its versions omit some clonotypes, under half of them owing to an unresolved V gene in the studies checked, with the rest unexplained. The DNA gave D and trimming, while V, J and clone size come from that table. For this sample the table gives 7,000 to 9,500 clones, of which roughly 77% were detected only once. The ten biggest clones cover around 8.8% of the sample.

This clone was seen a single time. Its antigen remains undetermined. No much larger clonotype is one base removed from it; base qualities were not supplied. Taken from around 2-4 cm away from the tumor, the adjacent normal breast tissue was rinsed with PBS and kept in prechilled RNAlater. Because normal breast tissue has high lipid content and low cell density, getting sufficient DNA from normal breast tissue often required roughly 90-310 mg of tissue. The study profiled bulk TCR beta-chain repertoires in matched peripheral blood, tumor and adjacent normal breast tissue taken from more than 15 patients with early-stage breast cancer. The Qiagen AllPrep DNA/RNA Mini kit was used for genomic DNA extraction.

The chain is made from TRBV4-1 and TRBJ2-7; TRBD1 aligns with 7 central bases. The source material was normal breast tissue next to the tumor. This TCR derives from a person in their sixties with breast cancer. The sequenced DNA: TGCGCCAGCAGCCAACCTTCAGGGGGTTCGTCCGAGCAGTACTTC. This translates into CASSQPSGGSSEQYF.